The entry below describes one T cell receptor (beta chain). Its antigen is currently unknown. Germline V gene sequence: CDR1 DFQATT, CDR2 SNEGSKA (reference sequence). The ends were cut back, 1 base at V and 0 bases at J, with 12 bases in the middle. There are 15 residues in the CDR3. Only healthy Caucasians were included as donors. The data originate from a study of identical twins. TCRdb reprocessed the 5' RACE reads via MiXCR and lists one record per CDR3 protein. Among approximately 220,000 distinct CDR3 sequences listed, approximately 8% were seen once. Whole-study findings and limits: Twins shared out-of-frame alpha sequences with excess low generation probability. Out-of-frame TCR alpha sharing in monozygotic twins exceeded recombination model predictions. Not following the same donors, the study drew its conclusions from cross-sectional statistical analysis.

This sample also belongs to another study, concerning yellow fever vaccine responses in identical twins.

The clonotype originates from a woman in her late teens or twenties in good health. The chain is built from TRBV20-1 and TRBJ1-1; D call uncertain. The sequencing input was CD8+ T cells sorted from blood. The CDR3 bases are TGCAGTGCTAGAGGTACGGAAGAGTTGAACACTGAAGCTTTCTTT. This encodes CSARGTEELNTEAFF.